This T cell receptor (beta chain) was identified in a study of cytomegalovirus exposure and HLA in healthy donors. This clone has just one count. PCR involved 60 Vbeta and 13 Jbeta primers. Generated by immunoSEQ multiplex PCR, the TCRdb table keeps only in-frame clones and is missing some. The sample yields 100,000 to 150,000 clones, 83% seen once. This CDR3 contains 14 residues. The trim removed 8 bases at V and 2 bases at J, leaving 8 bases unmatched. Germline CDR1 reads MGHRA; CDR2 reads YSYEKL. Sequences were obtained from PBMCs. This TCR derives from a woman aged 40 to 50 in good health and CMV-seropositive. The gene calls are TRBV4-1 and TRBJ1-2; 7 bases map to TRBD1. Written as DNA, the CDR3 is TGCGCCAGCTACAGGGGACCGCCGAACTATGGCTACACCTTC. Its translation: CASYRGPPNYGYTF.